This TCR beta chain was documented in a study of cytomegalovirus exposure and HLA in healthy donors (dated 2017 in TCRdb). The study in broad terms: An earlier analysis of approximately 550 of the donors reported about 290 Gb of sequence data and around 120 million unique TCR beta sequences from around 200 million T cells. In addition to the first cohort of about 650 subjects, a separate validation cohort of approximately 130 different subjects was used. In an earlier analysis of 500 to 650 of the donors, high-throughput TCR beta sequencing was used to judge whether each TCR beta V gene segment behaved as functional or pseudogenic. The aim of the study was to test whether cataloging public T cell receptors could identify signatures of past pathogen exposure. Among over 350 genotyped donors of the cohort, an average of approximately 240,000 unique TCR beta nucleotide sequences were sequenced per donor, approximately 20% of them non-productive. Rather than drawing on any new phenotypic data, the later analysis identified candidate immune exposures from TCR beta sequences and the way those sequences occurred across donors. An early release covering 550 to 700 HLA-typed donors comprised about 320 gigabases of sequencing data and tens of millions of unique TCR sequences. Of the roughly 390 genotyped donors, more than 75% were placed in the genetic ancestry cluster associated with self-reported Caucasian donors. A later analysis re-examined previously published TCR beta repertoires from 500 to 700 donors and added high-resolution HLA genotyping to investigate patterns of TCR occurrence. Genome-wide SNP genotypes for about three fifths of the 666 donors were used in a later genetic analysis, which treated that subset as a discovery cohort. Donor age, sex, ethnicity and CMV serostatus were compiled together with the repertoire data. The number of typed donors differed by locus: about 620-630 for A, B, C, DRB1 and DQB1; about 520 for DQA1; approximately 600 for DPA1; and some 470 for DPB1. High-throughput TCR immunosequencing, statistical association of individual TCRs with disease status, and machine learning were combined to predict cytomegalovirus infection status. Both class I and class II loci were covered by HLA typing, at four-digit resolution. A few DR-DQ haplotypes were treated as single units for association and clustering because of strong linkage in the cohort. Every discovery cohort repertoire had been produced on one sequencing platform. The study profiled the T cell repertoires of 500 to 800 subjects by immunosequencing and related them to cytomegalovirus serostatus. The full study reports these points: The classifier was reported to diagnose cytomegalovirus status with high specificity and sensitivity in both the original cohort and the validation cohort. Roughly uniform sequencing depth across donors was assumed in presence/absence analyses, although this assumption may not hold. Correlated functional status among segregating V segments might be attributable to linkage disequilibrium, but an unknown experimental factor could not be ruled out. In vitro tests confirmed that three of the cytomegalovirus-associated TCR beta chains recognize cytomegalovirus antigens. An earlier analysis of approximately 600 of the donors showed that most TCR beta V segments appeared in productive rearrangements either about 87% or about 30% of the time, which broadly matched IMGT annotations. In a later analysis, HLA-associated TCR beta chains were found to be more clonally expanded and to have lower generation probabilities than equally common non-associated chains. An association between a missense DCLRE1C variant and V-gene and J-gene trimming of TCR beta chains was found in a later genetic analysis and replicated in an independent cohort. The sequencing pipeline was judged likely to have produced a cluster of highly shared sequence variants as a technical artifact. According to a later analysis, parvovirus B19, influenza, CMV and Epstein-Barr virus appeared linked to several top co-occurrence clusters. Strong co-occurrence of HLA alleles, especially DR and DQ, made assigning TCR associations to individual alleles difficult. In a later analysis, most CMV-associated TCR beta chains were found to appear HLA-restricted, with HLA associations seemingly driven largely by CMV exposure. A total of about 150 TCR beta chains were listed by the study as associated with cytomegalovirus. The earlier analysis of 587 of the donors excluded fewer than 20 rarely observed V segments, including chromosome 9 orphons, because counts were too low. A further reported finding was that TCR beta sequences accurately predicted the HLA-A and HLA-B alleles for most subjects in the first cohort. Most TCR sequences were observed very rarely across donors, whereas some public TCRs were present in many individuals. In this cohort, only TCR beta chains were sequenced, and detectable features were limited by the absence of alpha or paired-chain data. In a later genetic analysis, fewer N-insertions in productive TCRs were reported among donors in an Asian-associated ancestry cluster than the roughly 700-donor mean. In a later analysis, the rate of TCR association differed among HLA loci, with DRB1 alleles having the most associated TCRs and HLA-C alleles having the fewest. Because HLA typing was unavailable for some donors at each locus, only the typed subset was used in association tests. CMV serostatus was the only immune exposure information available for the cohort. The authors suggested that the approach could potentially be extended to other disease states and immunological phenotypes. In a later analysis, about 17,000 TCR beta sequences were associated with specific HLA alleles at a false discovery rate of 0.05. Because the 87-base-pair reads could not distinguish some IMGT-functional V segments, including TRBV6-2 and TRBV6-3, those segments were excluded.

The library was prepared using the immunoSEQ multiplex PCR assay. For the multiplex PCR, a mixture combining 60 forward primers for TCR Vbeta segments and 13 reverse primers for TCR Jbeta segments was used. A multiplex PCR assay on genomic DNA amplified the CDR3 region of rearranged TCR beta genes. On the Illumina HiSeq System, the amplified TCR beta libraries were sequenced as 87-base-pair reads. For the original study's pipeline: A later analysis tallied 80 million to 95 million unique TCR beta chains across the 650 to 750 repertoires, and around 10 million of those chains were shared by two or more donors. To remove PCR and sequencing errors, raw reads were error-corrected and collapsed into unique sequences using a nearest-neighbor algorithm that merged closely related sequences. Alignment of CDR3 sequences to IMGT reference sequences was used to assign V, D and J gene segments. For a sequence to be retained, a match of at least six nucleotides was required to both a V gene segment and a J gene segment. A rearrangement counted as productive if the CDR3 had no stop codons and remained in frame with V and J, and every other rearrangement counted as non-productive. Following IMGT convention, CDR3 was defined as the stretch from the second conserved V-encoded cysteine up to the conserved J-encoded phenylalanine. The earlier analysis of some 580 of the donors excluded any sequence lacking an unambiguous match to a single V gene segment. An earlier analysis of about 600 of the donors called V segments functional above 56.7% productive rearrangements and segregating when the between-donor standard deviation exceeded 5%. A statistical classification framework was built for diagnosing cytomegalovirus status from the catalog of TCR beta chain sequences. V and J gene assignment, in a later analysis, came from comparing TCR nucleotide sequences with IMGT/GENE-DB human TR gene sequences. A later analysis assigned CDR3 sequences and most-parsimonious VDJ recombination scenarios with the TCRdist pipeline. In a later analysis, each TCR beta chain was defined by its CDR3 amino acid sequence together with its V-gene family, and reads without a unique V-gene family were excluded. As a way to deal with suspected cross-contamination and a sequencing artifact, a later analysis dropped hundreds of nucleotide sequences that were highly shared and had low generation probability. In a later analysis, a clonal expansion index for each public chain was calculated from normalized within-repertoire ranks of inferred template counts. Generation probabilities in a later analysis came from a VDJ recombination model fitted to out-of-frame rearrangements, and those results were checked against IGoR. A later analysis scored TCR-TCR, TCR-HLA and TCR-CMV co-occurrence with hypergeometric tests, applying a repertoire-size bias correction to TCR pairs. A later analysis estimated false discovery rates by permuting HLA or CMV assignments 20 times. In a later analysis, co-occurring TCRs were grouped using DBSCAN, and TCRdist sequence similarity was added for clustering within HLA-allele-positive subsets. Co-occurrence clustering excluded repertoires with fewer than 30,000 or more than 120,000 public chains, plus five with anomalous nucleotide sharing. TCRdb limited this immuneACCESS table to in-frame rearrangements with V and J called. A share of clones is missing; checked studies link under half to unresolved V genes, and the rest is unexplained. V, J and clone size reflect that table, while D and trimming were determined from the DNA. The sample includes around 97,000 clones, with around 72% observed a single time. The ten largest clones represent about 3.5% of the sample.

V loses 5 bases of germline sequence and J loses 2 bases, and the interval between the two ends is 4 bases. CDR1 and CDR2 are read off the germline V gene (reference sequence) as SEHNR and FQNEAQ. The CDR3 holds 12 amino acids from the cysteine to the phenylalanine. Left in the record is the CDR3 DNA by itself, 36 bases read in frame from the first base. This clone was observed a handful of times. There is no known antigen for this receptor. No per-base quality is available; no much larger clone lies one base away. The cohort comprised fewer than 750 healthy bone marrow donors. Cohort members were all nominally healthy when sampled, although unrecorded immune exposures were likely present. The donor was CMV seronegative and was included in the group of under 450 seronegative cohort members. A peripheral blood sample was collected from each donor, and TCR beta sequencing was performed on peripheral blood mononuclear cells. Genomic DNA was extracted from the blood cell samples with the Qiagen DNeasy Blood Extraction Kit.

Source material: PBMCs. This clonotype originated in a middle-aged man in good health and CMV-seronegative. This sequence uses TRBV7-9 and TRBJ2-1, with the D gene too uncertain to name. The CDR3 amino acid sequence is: CASSPAYNEQFF. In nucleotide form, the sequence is TGTGCCAGCAGCCCAGCCTACAATGAGCAGTTCTTC.